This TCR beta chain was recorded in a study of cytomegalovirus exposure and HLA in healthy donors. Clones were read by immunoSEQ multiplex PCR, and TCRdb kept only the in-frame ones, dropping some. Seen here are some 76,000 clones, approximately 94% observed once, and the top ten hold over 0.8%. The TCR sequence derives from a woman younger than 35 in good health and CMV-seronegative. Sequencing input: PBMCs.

The CDR3 nucleotides are TGTGCCAGCAGCGCTACCGGACTAGCGGGAAGTGGGGCCAACGTCCTGACTTTC. Translated: CASSATGLAGSGANVLTF. The gene calls are TRBV11-3 and TRBJ2-6, with 12 bases that match TRBD2. This CDR3 region has 18 residues. The V gene end was trimmed by 5 bases and the J gene end by 3 bases; junction bases not matched to a gene: 8. Looked up from germline, CDR1 is SGHNT and CDR2 is YENEEA.